This T cell receptor beta chain was found in a study of cytomegalovirus exposure and HLA in healthy donors. Study observations and caveats: Some TCR beta chains (roughly 160 of them) were listed as cytomegalovirus-associated.

About this clone: Its target is unknown.

The V gene lost 6 bases and the J gene lost 1 base, with 15 bases spanning the gap. The germline gives CDR1 MGHDK, CDR2 SYGVNS. The CDR3 has 15 amino acids. Researchers ran the PCR with 60 Vbeta and 13 Jbeta primers. Profiling relied on immunoSEQ multiplex PCR, and the TCRdb table lists in-frame clones only, not all of them. The data show tens of thousands of clones, approximately 84% seen once. This chain connects TRBV25-1 to TRBJ1-1; possibly TRBD1 for D (5 bases). The specimen was PBMCs. This receptor was identified in a woman in her late teens or twenties in good health and CMV-seropositive. The CDR3 nucleotides are TGTGCCAGCAGCGACACCAGGGTGGGGAACACTGAAGCTTTCTTT. Translation: CASSDTRVGNTEAFF.